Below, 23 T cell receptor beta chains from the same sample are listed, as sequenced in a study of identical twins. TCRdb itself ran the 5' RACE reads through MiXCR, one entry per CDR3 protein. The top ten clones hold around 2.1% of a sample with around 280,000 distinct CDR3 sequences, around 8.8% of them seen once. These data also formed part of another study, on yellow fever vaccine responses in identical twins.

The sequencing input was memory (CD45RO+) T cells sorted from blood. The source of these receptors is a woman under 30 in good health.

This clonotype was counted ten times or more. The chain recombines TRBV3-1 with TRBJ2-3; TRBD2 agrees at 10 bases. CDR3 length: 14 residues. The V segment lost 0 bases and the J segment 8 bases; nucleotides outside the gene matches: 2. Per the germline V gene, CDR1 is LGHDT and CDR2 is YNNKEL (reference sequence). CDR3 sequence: CASSQEAGGSTQYF. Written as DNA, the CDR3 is TGTGCCAGCAGCCAAGAAGCGGGAGGGTCTACGCAGTATTTT.

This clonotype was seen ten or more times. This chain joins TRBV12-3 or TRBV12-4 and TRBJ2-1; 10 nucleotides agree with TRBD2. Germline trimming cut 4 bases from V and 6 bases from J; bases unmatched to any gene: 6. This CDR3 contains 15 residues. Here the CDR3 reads CASSSAGTSVNEQFF. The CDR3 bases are TGTGCCAGCAGTTCAGCCGGGACTAGCGTCAATGAGCAGTTCTTC.

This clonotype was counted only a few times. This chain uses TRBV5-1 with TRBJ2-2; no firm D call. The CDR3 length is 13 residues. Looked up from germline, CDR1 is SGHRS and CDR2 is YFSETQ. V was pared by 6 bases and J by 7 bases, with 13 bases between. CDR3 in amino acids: CASTPSGDGELFF. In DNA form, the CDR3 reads TGCGCCAGCACTCCGTCGGGTGACGGGGAGCTGTTTTTT.

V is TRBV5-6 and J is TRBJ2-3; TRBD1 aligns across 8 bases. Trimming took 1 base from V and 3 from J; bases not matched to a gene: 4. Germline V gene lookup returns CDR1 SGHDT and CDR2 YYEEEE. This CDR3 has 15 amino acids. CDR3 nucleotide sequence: TGTGCCAGCAGCTTGACGGGACAGGTTACAGATACGCAGTATTTT. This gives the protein CASSLTGQVTDTQYF.

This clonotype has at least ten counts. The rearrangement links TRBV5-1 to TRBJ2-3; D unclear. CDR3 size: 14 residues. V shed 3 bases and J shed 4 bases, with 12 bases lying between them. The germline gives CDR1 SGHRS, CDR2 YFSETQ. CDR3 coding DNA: TGCGCCAGCAGCTGGGCAACTTATGCAGATACGCAGTATTTT. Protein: CASSWATYADTQYF.

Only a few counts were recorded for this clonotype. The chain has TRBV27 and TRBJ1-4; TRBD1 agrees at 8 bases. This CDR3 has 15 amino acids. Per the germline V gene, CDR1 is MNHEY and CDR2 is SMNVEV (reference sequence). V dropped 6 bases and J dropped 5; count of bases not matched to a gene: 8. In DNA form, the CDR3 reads TGTGCCAGCAGCCCCTGGACAGGGCAGAATGAAAAACTGTTTTTT. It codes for CASSPWTGQNEKLFF.

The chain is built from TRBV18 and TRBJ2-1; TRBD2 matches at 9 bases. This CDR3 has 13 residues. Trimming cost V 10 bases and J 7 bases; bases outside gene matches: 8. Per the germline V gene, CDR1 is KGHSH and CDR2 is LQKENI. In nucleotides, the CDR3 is TGTGCCACCGTGGCGCGGGGGGGGAATGAGCAGTTCTTC. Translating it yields CATVARGGNEQFF.

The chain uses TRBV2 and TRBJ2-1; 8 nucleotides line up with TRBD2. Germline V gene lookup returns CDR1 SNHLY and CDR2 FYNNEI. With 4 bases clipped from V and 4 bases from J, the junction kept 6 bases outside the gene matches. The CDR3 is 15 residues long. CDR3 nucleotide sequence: TGTGCCAGCAGTGCCGCGAGCGGGAGTTACAATGAGCAGTTCTTC. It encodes CASSAASGSYNEQFF. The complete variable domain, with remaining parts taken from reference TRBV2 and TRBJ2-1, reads EPEVTQTPSHQVTQMGQEVILRCVPISNHLYFYWYRQILGQKVEFLVSFYNNEISEKSEIFDDQFSVERPDGSNFTLKIRSTKLEDSAMYFCASSAASGSYNEQFFGPGTRLTVL.

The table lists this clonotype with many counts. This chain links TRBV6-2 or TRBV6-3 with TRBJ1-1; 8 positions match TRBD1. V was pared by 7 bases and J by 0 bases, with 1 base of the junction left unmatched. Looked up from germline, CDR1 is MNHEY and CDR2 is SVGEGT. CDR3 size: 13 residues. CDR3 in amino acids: CASKGQVNTEAFF. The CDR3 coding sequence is TGTGCCAGCAAGGGACAGGTGAACACTGAAGCTTTCTTT.

The CDR3 DNA is TGTGCCAGCAGCTTATCTAGTAGTTCGAACACCGGGGAGCTGTTTTTT. Its translation: CASSLSSSSNTGELFF. This sequence joins TRBV7-8 and TRBJ2-2; D call uncertain. Germline V CDR1 and CDR2: SGHVS, FQNEAQ. Trimming stripped 2 bases from V and 0 bases from J, with 10 bases between. The CDR3 has 16 amino acids.

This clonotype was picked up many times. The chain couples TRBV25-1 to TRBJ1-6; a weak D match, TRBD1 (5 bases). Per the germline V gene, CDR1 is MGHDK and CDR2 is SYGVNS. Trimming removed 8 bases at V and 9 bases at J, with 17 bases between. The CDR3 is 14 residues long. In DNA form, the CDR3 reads TGTGCCAGCGGACCCAGGGTCTCGGTTTCACCCCTCCACTTT. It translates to CASGPRVSVSPLHF.

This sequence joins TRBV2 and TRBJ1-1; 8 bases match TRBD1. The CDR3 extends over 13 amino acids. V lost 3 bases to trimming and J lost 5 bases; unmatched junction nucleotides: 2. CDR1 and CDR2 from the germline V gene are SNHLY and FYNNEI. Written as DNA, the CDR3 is TGTGCCAGCAGTGACAGGGGGCTTACTGAAGCTTTCTTT. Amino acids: CASSDRGLTEAFF.

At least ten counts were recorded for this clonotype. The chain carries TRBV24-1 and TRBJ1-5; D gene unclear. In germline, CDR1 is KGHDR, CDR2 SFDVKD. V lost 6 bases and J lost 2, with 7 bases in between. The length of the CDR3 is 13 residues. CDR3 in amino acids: CATSPGGNQPQHF. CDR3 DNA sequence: TGTGCCACCAGTCCCGGGGGCAATCAGCCCCAGCATTTT.

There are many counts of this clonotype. This CDR3 is CATTFTGWRGAAVAQYF. In DNA form, the CDR3 reads TGTGCCACGACCTTTACGGGATGGCGGGGAGCGGCTGTGGCCCAGTACTTC. The V gene is TRBV5-3, the J gene TRBJ2-5; D is possibly TRBD2 (6 bases). TRBV5-3 is filed as an ORF, its function uncertain. This CDR3 is 17 amino acids long. Between the trimmed V and J ends, which lost 9 bases and 9 bases, there was a span of 33 bases.

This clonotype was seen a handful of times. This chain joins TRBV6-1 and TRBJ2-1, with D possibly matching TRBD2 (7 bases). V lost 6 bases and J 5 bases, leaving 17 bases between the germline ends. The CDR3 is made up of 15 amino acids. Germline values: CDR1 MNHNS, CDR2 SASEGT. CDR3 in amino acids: CASSLGRGPNNEQFF. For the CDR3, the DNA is TGTGCCAGCAGCCTGGGGCGGGGGCCCAACAATGAGCAGTTCTTC.

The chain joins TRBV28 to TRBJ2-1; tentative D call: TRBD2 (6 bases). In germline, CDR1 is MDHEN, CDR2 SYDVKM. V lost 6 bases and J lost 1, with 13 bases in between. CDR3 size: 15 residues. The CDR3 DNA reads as TGTGCCAGCAGAGGATCGGGGGATTCCTACAATGAGCAGTTCTTC. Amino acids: CASRGSGDSYNEQFF. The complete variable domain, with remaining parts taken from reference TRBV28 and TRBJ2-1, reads DVKVTQSSRYLVKRTGEKVFLECVQDMDHENMFWYRQDPGLGLRLIYFSYDVKMKEKGDIPEGYSVSREKKERFSLILESASTNQTSMYLCASRGSGDSYNEQFFGPGTRLTVL.

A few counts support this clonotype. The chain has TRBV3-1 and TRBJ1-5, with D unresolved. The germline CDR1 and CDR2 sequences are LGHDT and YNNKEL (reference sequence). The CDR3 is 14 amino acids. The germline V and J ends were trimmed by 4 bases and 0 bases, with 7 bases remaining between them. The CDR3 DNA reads TGTGCCAGCAGCCGGGCAAATAGCAATCAGCCCCAGCATTTT. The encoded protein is CASSRANSNQPQHF.

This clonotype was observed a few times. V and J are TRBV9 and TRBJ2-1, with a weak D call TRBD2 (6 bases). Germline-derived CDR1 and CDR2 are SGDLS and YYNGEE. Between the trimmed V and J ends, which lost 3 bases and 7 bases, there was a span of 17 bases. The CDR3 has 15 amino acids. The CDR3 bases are TGTGCCAGCAGCGCCGGCGGAGGGCTAGTAAATGAGCAGTTCTTC. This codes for CASSAGGGLVNEQFF.

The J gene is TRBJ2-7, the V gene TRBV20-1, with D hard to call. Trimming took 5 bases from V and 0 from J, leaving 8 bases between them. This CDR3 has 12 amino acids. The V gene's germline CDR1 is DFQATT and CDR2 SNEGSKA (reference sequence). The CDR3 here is CSAWTGSYEQYF. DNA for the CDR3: TGCAGTGCTTGGACGGGCTCCTACGAGCAGTACTTC.

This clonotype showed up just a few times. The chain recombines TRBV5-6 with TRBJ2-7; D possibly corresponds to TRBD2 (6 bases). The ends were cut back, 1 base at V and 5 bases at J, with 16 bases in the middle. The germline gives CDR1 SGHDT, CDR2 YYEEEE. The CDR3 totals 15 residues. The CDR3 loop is CASSLFDLLANEQYV. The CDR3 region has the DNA TGTGCCAGCAGCTTGTTCGACTTGCTAGCGAACGAGCAGTACGTC.

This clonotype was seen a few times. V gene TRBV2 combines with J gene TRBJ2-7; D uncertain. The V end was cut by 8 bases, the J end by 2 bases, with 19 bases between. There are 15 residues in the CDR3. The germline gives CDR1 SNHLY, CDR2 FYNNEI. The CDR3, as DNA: TGTGCCAGCGGTGCAGGACCTTTCTCCACCTACGAGCAGTACTTC. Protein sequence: CASGAGPFSTYEQYF.

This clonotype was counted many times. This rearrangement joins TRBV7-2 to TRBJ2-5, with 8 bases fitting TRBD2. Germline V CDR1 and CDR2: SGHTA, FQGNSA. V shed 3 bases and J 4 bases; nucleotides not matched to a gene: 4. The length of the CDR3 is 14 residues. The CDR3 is CASSFSGKRETQYF. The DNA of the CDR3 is TGTGCCAGCAGCTTTAGCGGGAAACGAGAGACCCAGTACTTC.

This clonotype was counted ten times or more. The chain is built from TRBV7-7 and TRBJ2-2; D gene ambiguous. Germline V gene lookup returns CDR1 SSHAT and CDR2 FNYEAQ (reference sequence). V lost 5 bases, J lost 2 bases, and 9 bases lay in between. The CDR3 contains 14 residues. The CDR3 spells CASSRSPNTGELFF. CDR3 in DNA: TGTGCCAGCAGCCGGAGTCCCAACACCGGGGAGCTGTTTTTT. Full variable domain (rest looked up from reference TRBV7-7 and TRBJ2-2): GAGVSQSPRYKVTKRGQDVTLRCDPISSHATLYWYQQALGQGPEFLTYFNYEAQPDKSGLPSDRFSAERPEGSISTLTIQRTEQRDSAMYRCASSRSPNTGELFFGEGSRLTVL.